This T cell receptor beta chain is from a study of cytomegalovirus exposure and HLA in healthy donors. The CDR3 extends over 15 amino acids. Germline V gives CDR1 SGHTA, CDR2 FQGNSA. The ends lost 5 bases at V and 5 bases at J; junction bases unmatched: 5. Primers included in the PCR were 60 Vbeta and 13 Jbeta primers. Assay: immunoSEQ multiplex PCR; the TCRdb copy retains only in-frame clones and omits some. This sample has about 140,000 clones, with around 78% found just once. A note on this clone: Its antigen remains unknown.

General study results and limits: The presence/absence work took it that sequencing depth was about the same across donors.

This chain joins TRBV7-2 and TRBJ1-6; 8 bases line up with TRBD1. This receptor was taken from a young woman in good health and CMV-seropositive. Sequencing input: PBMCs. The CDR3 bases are TGTGCCAGCAGCCCCCGGACAGGGAATAATTCACCCCTCCACTTT. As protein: CASSPRTGNNSPLHF. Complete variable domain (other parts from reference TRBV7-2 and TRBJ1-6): GAGVSQSPSNKVTEKGKDVELRCDPISGHTALYWYRQSLGQGLEFLIYFQGNSAPDKSGLPSDRFSAERTGGSVSTLTIQRTQQEDSAVYLCASSPRTGNNSPLHFGNGTRLTVT.